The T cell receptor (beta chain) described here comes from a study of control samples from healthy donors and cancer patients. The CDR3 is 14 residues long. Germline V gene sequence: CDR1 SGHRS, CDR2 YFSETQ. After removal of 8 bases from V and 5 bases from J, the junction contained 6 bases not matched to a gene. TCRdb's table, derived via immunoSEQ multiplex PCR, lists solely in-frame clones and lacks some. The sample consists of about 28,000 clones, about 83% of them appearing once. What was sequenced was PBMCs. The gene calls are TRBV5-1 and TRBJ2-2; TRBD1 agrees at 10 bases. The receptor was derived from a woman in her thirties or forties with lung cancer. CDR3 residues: CASRGQGTTGELFF. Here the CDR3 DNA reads TGCGCCAGTAGGGGACAGGGGACAACCGGGGAGCTGTTTTTT. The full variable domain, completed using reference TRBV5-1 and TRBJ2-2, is KAGVTQTPRYLIKTRGQQVTLSCSPISGHRSVSWYQQTPGQGLQFLFEYFSETQRNKGNFPGRFSGRQFSNSRSEMNVSTLELGDSALYLCASRGQGTTGELFFGEGSRLTVL.